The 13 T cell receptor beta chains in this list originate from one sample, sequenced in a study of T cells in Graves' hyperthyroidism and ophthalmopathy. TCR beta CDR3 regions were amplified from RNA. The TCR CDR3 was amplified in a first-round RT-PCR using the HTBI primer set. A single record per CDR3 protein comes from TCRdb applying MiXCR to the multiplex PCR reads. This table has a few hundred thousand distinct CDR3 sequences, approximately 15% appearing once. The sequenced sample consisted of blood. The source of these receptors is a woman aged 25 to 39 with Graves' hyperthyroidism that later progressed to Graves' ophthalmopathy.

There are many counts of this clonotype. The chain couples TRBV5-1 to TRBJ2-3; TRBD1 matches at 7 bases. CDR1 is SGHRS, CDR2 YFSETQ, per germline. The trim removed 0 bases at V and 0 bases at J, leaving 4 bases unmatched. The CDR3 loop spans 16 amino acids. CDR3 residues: CASSLGATGSTDTQYF. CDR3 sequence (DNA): TGCGCCAGCAGCTTGGGTGCGACAGGGAGCACAGATACGCAGTATTTT.

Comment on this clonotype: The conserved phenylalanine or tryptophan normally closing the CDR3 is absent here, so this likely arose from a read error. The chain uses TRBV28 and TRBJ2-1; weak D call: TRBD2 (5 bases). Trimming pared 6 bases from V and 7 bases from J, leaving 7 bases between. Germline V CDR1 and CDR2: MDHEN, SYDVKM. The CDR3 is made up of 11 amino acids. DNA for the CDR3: TGTGCCAGCAGGGAGCGGAATGAGCAGTTCTCC. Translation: CASRERNEQFS.

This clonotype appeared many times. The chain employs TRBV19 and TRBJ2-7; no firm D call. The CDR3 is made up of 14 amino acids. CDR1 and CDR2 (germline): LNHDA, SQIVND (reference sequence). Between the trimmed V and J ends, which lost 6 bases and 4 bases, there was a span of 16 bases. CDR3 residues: CASRPQDARYEQYF. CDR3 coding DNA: TGTGCCAGTAGACCCCAGGACGCTCGATACGAGCAGTACTTC.

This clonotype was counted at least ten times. The CDR3 bases are TGTGCCAGCAGTTTATCAAGGGATTCCGGCTACACCTTC. Translated: CASSLSRDSGYTF. The chain couples TRBV27 to TRBJ1-2; D unresolved. Germline V gene sequence: CDR1 MNHEY, CDR2 SMNVEV (reference sequence). The CDR3 is made up of 13 amino acids. Trimming shortened V by 0 bases and J by 8 bases, and 10 bases separated the two germline ends.

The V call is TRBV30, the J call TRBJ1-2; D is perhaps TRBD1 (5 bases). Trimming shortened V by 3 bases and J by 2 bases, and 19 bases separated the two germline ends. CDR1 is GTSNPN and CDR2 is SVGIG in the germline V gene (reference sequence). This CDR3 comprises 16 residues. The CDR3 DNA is TGTGCCTGGAGACCCCACCCCGGGACGGCAAACTATGGCTACACCTTC. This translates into CAWRPHPGTANYGYTF.

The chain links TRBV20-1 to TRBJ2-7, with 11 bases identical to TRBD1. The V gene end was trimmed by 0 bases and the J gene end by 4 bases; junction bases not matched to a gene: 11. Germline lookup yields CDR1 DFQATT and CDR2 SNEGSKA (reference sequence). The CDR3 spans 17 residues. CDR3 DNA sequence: TGCAGTGCTAGAGATCTGCCCACCGGGACAGGGGGTTACGAGCAGTACTTC. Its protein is CSARDLPTGTGGYEQYF.

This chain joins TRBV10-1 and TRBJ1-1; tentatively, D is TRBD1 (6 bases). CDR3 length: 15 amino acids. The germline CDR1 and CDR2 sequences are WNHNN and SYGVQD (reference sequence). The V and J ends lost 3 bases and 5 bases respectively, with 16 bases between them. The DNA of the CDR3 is TGCGCCAGCAGTGACGGGGGCGCCTGGGCGACTGAAGCTTTCTTT. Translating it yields CASSDGGAWATEAFF.

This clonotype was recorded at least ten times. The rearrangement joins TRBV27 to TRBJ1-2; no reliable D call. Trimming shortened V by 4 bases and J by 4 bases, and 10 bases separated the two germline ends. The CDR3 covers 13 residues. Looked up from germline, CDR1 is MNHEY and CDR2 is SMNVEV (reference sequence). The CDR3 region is CASSSSGFYGYTF. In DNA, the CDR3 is TGTGCCAGCAGTTCCTCAGGTTTCTATGGCTACACCTTC.

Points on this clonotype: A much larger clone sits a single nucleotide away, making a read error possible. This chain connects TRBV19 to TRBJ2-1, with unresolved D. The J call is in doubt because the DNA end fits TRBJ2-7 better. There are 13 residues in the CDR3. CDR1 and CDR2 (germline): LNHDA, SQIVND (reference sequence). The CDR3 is CASTDRYYNEQYF. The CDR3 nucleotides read TGTGCCAGTACCGATCGGTACTACAATGAGCAGTACTTC.

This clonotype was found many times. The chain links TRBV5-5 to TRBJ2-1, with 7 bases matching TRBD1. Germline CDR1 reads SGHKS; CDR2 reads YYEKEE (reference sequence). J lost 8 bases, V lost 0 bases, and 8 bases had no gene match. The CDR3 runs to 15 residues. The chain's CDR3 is CASSLAWGQGDEQFF. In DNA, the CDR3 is TGTGCCAGCAGCTTGGCCTGGGGCCAGGGGGATGAGCAGTTCTTC.

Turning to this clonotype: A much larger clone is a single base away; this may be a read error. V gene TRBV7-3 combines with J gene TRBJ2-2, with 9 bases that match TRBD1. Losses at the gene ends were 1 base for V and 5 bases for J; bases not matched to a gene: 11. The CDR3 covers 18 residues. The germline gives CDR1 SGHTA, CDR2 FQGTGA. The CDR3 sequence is CASSLSLPPGTGTGELFF. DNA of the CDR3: TGTGCCAGCAGCTTAAGCCTACCCCCTGGGACAGGGACCGGGGAGCTGTTTTTT.

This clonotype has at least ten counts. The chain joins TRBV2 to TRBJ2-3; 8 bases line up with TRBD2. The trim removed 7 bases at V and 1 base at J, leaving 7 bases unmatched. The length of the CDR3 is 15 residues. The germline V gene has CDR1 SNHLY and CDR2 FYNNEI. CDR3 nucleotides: TGTGCCAGCAACGCGCGAGCGGGAGGCACAGATACGCAGTATTTT. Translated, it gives CASNARAGGTDTQYF.

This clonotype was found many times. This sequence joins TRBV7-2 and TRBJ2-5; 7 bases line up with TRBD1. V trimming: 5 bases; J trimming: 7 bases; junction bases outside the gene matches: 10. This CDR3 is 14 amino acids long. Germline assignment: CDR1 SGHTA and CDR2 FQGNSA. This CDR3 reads CASSRQQGEGTQYF. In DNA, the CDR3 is TGTGCCAGCAGCCGTCAGCAGGGGGAAGGGACCCAGTACTTC.